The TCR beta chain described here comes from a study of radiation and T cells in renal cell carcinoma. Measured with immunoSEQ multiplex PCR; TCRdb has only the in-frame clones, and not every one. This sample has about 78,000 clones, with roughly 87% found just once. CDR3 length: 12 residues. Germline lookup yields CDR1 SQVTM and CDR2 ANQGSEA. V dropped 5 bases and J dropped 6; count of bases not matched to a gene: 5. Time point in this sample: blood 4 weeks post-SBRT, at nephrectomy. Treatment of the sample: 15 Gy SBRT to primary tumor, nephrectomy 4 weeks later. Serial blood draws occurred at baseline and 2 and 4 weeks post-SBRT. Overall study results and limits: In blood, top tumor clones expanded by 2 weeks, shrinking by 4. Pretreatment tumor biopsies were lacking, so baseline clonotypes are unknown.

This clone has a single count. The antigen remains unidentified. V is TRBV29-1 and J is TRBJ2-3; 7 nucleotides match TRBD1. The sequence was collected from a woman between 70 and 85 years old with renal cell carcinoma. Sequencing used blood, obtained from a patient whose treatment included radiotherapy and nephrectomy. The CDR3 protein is CSVRQGVDTQYF. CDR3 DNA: TGCAGCGTTCGACAGGGAGTCGATACGCAGTATTTT.